Listed here is a single T cell receptor beta chain. This specimen belongs to a study of T cell responses to AZD1222 COVID-19 vaccine. The protocol was immunoSEQ multiplex PCR, while the TCRdb copy is restricted to in-frame clones and leaves out a portion. This table has fewer than 150,000 clones, around 84% appearing once. The V gene end was trimmed by 4 bases and the J gene end by 8 bases; junction bases not matched to a gene: 3. CDR1 SGHRS and CDR2 YFSETQ come from the germline V gene. CDR3 size: 13 residues. This sequence originates from an adult in good health. This sample comprised peripheral blood, obtained on day 0 of AZD1222 vaccination. The V and J genes are TRBV5-1 and TRBJ1-4; 9 nucleotides agree with TRBD1. The CDR3 nucleotides read TGCGCCAGCAGCCGGGGACAGGGAGAAAAACTGTTTTTT. Encoded protein: CASSRGQGEKLFF.